The clone carrying this T cell receptor beta chain showed up just a few times. One entry per CDR3 protein results from TCRdb running MiXCR on the RT-PCR reads. The profile shows approximately 500,000 distinct CDR3 sequences, roughly a quarter of them singletons. Looked up from germline, CDR1 is DFQATT and CDR2 is SNEGSKA (reference sequence). The CDR3 loop spans 13 amino acids. Between the trimmed V and J ends, which lost 3 bases and 6 bases, there was a span of 11 bases. The sample originates from a study of response to subunit inactivated influenza vaccine. This same sample was also taken into another study, of T cells expressing NK-cell markers. Per that paper: UMI-tagged 5'RACE template switching yielded the TCR beta cDNA. It was sorted CD3+CD56+NKG2C+, CD3+CD56+NKG2C- and CD3+CD56-NKG2C+ T cells that supplied the TCR beta repertoires. Six of the donors carried dominant NKG2C+ clonotypes that took up about 1.0-7.0% of their CD8+ T cells. Several donors showed these clonotypes also leading the CD3+CD56-NKG2C+ fraction.

The TCR was taken from a man in his forties or fifties who received an inactivated influenza vaccine. The rearrangement uses TRBV20-1 and TRBJ1-4; D unresolved. The input for sequencing was CD4+ T cells sorted from PBMCs, taken roughly 13 days after vaccination. For the CDR3, the DNA is TGCAGTGCTAGTCAGGCTATTGATGAAAAACTGTTTTTT. Protein sequence: CSASQAIDEKLFF.